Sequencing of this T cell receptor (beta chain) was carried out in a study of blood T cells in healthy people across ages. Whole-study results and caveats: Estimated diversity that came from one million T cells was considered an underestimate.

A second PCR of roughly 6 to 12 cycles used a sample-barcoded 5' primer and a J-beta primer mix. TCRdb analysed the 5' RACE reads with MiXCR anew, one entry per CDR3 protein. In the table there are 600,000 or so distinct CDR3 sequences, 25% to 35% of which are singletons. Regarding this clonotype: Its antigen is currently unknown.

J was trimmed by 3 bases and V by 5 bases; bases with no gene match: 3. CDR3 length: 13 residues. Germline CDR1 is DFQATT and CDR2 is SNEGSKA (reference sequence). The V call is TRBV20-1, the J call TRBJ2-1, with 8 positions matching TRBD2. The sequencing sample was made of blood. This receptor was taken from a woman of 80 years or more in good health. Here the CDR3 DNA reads TGCAGTGCTCCGGGGGGGAACTACAATGAGCAGTTCTTC. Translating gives CSAPGGNYNEQFF.